These 12 T cell receptor beta chains were sequenced from one sample in a study of human T cells and chemical hapten exposure. Each CDR3 protein gets one entry after TCRdb re-called the RACE reads with MiXCR. This table holds around 200,000 distinct CDR3 sequences, about 25% found once. Specified time point: patch test 3, about 24 weeks after DPC sensitization. Treatment defined: therapeutic diphenylcyclopropenone sensitization with weekly scalp DPC. Here the sequenced sample was whole blood, taken in connection with sensitization to the hapten diphenylcyclopropenone (DPC). Source of these receptors: a woman between 35 and 50 years old with alopecia areata. Some clones in this sample may be carry-over from other donors' samples.

This clonotype turned up a few times. The chain recombines TRBV6-2 or TRBV6-3 with TRBJ2-1; 8 bases align to TRBD2. Germline assignment: CDR1 MNHEY and CDR2 SVGEGT. The V segment lost 6 bases and the J segment 8 bases; nucleotides outside the gene matches: 12. The length of the CDR3 is 15 residues. The CDR3 here is CASSRSGSSIDEQFF. In nucleotides, the CDR3 is TGTGCCAGCAGCCGAAGCGGGAGCTCCATAGATGAGCAGTTCTTC.

This clonotype was found a few times. The J gene is TRBJ1-3, the V gene TRBV5-1, with D perhaps TRBD1 (6 bases). The CDR3 length is 14 residues. Per germline, CDR1 SGHRS and CDR2 YFSETQ. V gave up 2 bases and J gave up 0 bases, with 6 bases separating them. The CDR3 is CASSLQGSGNTIYF. The CDR3 bases are TGCGCCAGCAGCTTACAGGGCTCTGGAAACACCATATATTTT.

The table lists this clonotype with many counts. The CDR3 here is CASSVATGATNTGELFF. CDR3 nucleotide sequence: TGTGCCAGCAGCGTAGCGACGGGGGCCACGAACACCGGGGAGCTGTTTTTT. The chain couples TRBV9 to TRBJ2-2; D could derive from TRBD1 or TRBD2 (6 bases each). The CDR3 sequence is 17 residues long. The V and J ends lost 0 bases and 0 bases respectively, with 12 bases between them. Germline loops: CDR1 SGDLS, CDR2 YYNGEE.

Written as DNA, the CDR3 is TGTGCCAGCAGCTCTACCAGGTACCAAGAGACCCAGTACTTC. Its translation: CASSSTRYQETQYF. This chain links TRBV7-2 with TRBJ2-5, with unresolved D. The germline V gene has CDR1 SGHTA and CDR2 FQGNSA. Trimming took 4 bases from V and 0 from J, leaving 9 bases between them. The CDR3 consists of 14 residues. The full variable domain, rest sourced from reference TRBV7-2 and TRBJ2-5, is GAGVSQSPSNKVTEKGKDVELRCDPISGHTALYWYRQSLGQGLEFLIYFQGNSAPDKSGLPSDRFSAERTGGSVSTLTIQRTQQEDSAVYLCASSSTRYQETQYFGPGTRLLVL.

The rearrangement uses TRBV29-1 and TRBJ2-3; D is unresolved. Per germline, CDR1 SQVTM and CDR2 ANQGSEA. The CDR3 is made up of 13 amino acids. V lost 5 bases and J 4 bases, leaving 13 bases between the germline ends. The CDR3 region has the DNA TGCAGCGTTTCTAGATTAGAAGCAGATACGCAGTATTTT. This codes for CSVSRLEADTQYF.

The J gene is TRBJ2-2, the V gene TRBV6-1; D not resolved. This CDR3 is 12 amino acids long. Looked up from germline, CDR1 is MNHNS and CDR2 is SASEGT. Between the trimmed V and J ends, which lost 6 bases and 2 bases, there was a span of 4 bases. Here the CDR3 reads CASRVNTGELFF. DNA for the CDR3: TGTGCCAGCAGAGTAAACACCGGGGAGCTGTTTTTT.

The genes are TRBV7-8 and TRBJ2-7, with 9 bases lining up with TRBD1. With V trimmed by 4 bases and J by 5 bases, 0 bases remained unmatched. The CDR3 extends over 12 amino acids. CDR1 and CDR2 from the germline V gene are SGHVS and FQNEAQ. This CDR3 is CASSWDRDEQYF. The CDR3 region has the DNA TGTGCCAGCAGCTGGGACAGGGACGAGCAGTACTTC.

The V gene is TRBV4-3, the J gene TRBJ1-6; 8 bases fit TRBD1. CDR1 is LGHNA, CDR2 YSLEER, per germline. The V gene end was trimmed by 1 base and the J gene end by 8 bases; junction bases not matched to a gene: 4. CDR3 length: 15 amino acids. The chain's CDR3 is CASSQVAGGYSPLHF. The CDR3 DNA sequence: TGCGCCAGCAGCCAAGTGGCAGGGGGCTATTCACCCCTCCACTTT.

This clonotype has a single count. V and J are TRBV7-2 and TRBJ2-1, with 7 nucleotides matching TRBD1. This CDR3 region has 16 residues. Germline CDR1 SGHTA, CDR2 FQGNSA. V lost 2 bases and J lost 0; bases outside the gene matches: 4. The chain's CDR3 is CASSLQGESSYNEQFF. CDR3 in DNA: TGTGCCAGCAGCTTACAGGGGGAAAGCTCCTACAATGAGCAGTTCTTC.

The chain carries TRBV4-3 and TRBJ1-1, with 8 nucleotides matching TRBD1. CDR3 length equals 15 residues. CDR1 is LGHNA and CDR2 is YSLEER in the germline V gene. J lost 5 bases, V lost 2 bases, and 7 bases had no gene match. In DNA form, the CDR3 reads TGCGCCAGCAGCCAAATACGACAGGGGAGAACTGAAGCTTTCTTT. It encodes CASSQIRQGRTEAFF.

The chain has TRBV5-1 and TRBJ1-4; D gene unclear. This CDR3 is built from 15 residues. Germline V gene data show CDR1 as SGHRS and CDR2 as YFSETQ. Trimming stripped 0 bases from V and 5 bases from J, with 11 bases between. CDR3 in amino acids: CASSLGGIPNEKLFF. For the CDR3, the DNA is TGCGCCAGCAGCTTGGGAGGGATCCCAAATGAAAAACTGTTTTTT.

The chain couples TRBV25-1 to TRBJ2-6, with a weak D call TRBD2 (5 bases). This CDR3 has 17 residues. Germline CDR1 is MGHDK and CDR2 is SYGVNS. V dropped 7 bases and J dropped 2 bases, with 18 bases sitting between them. CDR3 loop: CASTSPTGFPGANVLTF. DNA for the CDR3: TGTGCCAGCACCTCCCCCACGGGGTTCCCTGGGGCCAACGTCCTGACTTTC.